By sample fraction, the clone carrying this TCR beta chain is medium-sized (0.01 to 0.1%). Germline V gives CDR1 MDHEN, CDR2 SYDVKM. Trimming stripped 1 base from V and 0 bases from J, with 9 bases between. The CDR3 is made up of 16 amino acids. Recruitment covered about two dozen US areas and drew participants whose ages spanned roughly 18 to 95 years. TCRdb's copy holds only in-frame clones and misses some; the assay was immunoSEQ multiplex PCR. The sample includes hundreds of thousands of clones, 85% to 90% of them seen just once. This entry belongs to a study of blood T cell repertoires in COVID-19. Across the study: COVID-19 samples collected from the United States, Italy and Spain covered acute and convalescent phases. PBMCs, B-cell-depleted T cells, or T cells were the source of the cDNA or gDNA that made up the material.

The specimen was PBMCs or T cells enriched from blood (not recorded which). The genes are TRBV28 and TRBJ1-4, with D perhaps TRBD1 (5 bases). The TCR originated in a man aged 25 to 40 who had recovered from COVID-19. The DNA for the CDR3 is TGTGCCAGCAGTTTATTGCAGGGCGCAACTAATGAAAAACTGTTTTTT. Amino acid sequence: CASSLLQGATNEKLFF.